These 28 T cell receptor beta chains were all obtained from the same sample, sequenced in a study of T cells in Graves' hyperthyroidism and ophthalmopathy. RNA transcripts were the template for amplifying TCR beta CDR3 regions. An initial round of RT-PCR targeting the TCR CDR3 relied on the HTBI primer set. TCRdb re-analysed the multiplex PCR reads in MiXCR, keeping a single row per CDR3 protein. This table has around 600,000 distinct CDR3 sequences, 14% appearing once. The sample was blood. The origin of the receptors is a woman younger than 35 with Graves' ophthalmopathy.

V gene TRBV10-3 combines with J gene TRBJ2-1; 12 bases line up with TRBD2. CDR3 size: 19 residues. The junction had 17 bases not matched to a gene; V was cut back by 6 bases and J by 5 bases. Germline CDR1 is ENHRY and CDR2 is SYGVKD. CDR3 DNA sequence: TGTGCCATCAGCCCGGGACTAGCGGGCCTTCCTGCCTCAAACAATGAGCAGTTCTTC. It is translated as CAISPGLAGLPASNNEQFF.

Concerning this clonotype itself: This may stem from a read error, because a much larger clone lies one nucleotide away. The chain carries TRBV29-1 and TRBJ2-2; no reliable D call. Germline-derived CDR1 and CDR2 are SQVTM and ANQGSEA. Trimming pared 0 bases from V and 4 bases from J, leaving 15 bases between. The CDR3 is 16 residues long. The CDR3 nucleotides read TGCAGCGTTGAAGATCCGGCCCCGGAACGCACCGGGGAGCTGTTTTTT. This sequence encodes CSVEDPAPERTGELFF.

This clonotype was seen ten or more times. The genes are TRBV6-2 or TRBV6-3 and TRBJ2-7; D is possibly TRBD2 (6 bases). Trimming stripped 2 bases from V and 3 bases from J, with 20 bases between. Germline V CDR1 and CDR2: MNHEY, SVGEGT. The CDR3 runs 17 residues. The CDR3, as DNA: TGTGCCAGCAGTTACCCCCTAGTAAGCGGGTATGGCTACGAGCAGTACTTC. This encodes CASSYPLVSGYGYEQYF.

In its sample, this clonotype was seen many times. V and J are TRBV20-1 and TRBJ2-3; D tentatively fits TRBD1 or TRBD2 (5 bases each). Trimming removed 7 bases at V and 5 bases at J, with 16 bases between. The germline V gene has CDR1 DFQATT and CDR2 SNEGSKA (reference sequence). This CDR3 is built from 13 residues. The CDR3 sequence is CSGGVPVGDTQYF. The CDR3 DNA reads as TGCAGTGGAGGGGTACCGGTGGGAGATACGCAGTATTTT.

This clonotype was observed a few times. Relative to the germline gene, one junction end is altered; a read error may explain this. The chain employs TRBV3-1 and TRBJ1-6; D not certain. The CDR3 extends over 13 amino acids. CDR1 and CDR2 (germline): LGHDT, YNNKEL (reference sequence). The CDR3 DNA reads TGTACCAGCAGCCAAGACCTCGGGTCACCCCTCCACTTT. It specifies CTSSQDLGSPLHF.

There are many counts of this clonotype. The chain has TRBV12-3 or TRBV12-4 and TRBJ1-1, with D hard to call. The ends were cut back, 6 bases at V and 1 base at J, with 9 bases in the middle. CDR3 size: 13 residues. This CDR3 reads CASRGMGNTEAFF. CDR3 nucleotides: TGTGCCAGCAGAGGGATGGGGAACACTGAAGCTTTCTTT.

The sample holds many counts of this clonotype. The chain combines TRBV7-8 with TRBJ1-1; possibly TRBD1 for D (6 bases). The V gene lost 2 bases and the J gene lost 7 bases, with 14 bases spanning the gap. There are 14 residues in the CDR3. The germline gives CDR1 SGHVS, CDR2 FQNEAQ. The CDR3 sequence: CASSLRGGLSEAFF. The CDR3 region has the DNA TGTGCCAGCAGCTTAAGGGGGGGGCTTAGTGAAGCTTTCTTT.

This chain uses TRBV15 with TRBJ2-7; D not certain. Trimming left V 5 bases short and J 4 bases short, with 18 bases between. Germline CDR1 and CDR2: LNHNV and YYDKDF (reference sequence). CDR3 length: 15 amino acids. CDR3 amino acids: CATSSGSHRSYEQYF. The CDR3 nucleotides are TGTGCCACCAGCTCCGGGTCCCATCGTTCATACGAGCAGTACTTC.

This clonotype was counted ten times or more. The chain links TRBV27 to TRBJ2-7; D remains unclear. Germline lookup yields CDR1 MNHEY and CDR2 SMNVEV (reference sequence). The CDR3 runs 14 residues. The germline V and J ends were trimmed by 5 bases and 0 bases, with 11 bases remaining between them. CDR3 sequence reads: CASSGQESSYEQYF. CDR3 nucleotide sequence: TGTGCCAGCAGTGGGCAGGAGAGCTCCTACGAGCAGTACTTC.

Ten or more counts support this clonotype. This chain connects TRBV20-1 to TRBJ2-5, with D tentatively TRBD1 (6 bases). This CDR3 is built from 15 residues. Germline CDR1 DFQATT, CDR2 SNEGSKA (reference sequence). Trimming shortened V by 2 bases and J by 1 base, and 14 bases separated the two germline ends. CDR3 in amino acids: CSARHPSTGQETQYF. CDR3 DNA sequence: TGCAGTGCTAGACACCCCTCGACAGGCCAAGAGACCCAGTACTTC.

The sample holds a few counts of this clonotype. The chain joins TRBV28 to TRBJ2-7; TRBD1 aligns across 10 bases. V was clipped by 1 base and J by 7 bases; unmatched bases: 10. Germline V CDR1 and CDR2: MDHEN, SYDVKM. The CDR3 runs to 16 residues. For the CDR3, the DNA is TGTGCCAGCAGTTTATCTTACGGGACAGGGGTCGCTGAGCAGTACTTC. This encodes CASSLSYGTGVAEQYF.

This clonotype was detected ten times or more. The V gene is TRBV7-9, the J gene TRBJ2-3, with TRBD2 identical over 9 bases. In germline, CDR1 is SEHNR, CDR2 FQNEAQ (reference sequence). The CDR3 runs 15 residues. After removal of 4 bases from V and 4 bases from J, the junction contained 6 bases not matched to a gene. The CDR3 nucleotides read TGTGCCAGCAGCTCTCTGGGGACTAGCTCAGATACGCAGTATTTT. Protein sequence: CASSSLGTSSDTQYF.

This clonotype appeared many times. The CDR3 here is CASSAAANSNQPQHF. The CDR3 DNA reads as TGTGCCAGCAGTGCGGCAGCGAATAGCAATCAGCCCCAGCATTTT. The chain links TRBV6-1 to TRBJ1-5, with D hard to call. The CDR3 covers 15 residues. The germline gives CDR1 MNHNS, CDR2 SASEGT. V was shortened by 4 bases and J by 0 bases, with 10 bases between the two germline ends.

This clonotype occurred many times. CDR3 coding DNA: TGTGCCAGCAGTTATACCCCCCGACAGGGTCTATCCTACGAGCAGTACTTC. It encodes CASSYTPRQGLSYEQYF. The genes are TRBV6-2 or TRBV6-3 and TRBJ2-7, with 7 nucleotides matching TRBD1. After removal of 3 bases from V and 1 base from J, the junction contained 12 bases not matched to a gene. The CDR3 sequence is 17 residues long. In germline, CDR1 is MNHEY, CDR2 SVGEGT.

This clonotype occurred many times. The rearrangement joins TRBV12-5 to TRBJ2-7; no clear D. CDR1 and CDR2 from the germline V gene are LGHNT and FRNRAP. The germline V and J ends were trimmed by 3 bases and 5 bases, with 5 bases remaining between them. This CDR3 is built from 11 residues. The chain's CDR3 is CASGFRDEQYF. CDR3 in DNA: TGTGCTAGTGGTTTCCGGGACGAGCAGTACTTC.

The rearrangement joins TRBV5-5 to TRBJ2-5; 9 nucleotides agree with TRBD2. This CDR3 spans 15 amino acids. The trim removed 9 bases at V and 7 bases at J, leaving 16 bases unmatched. Per germline, CDR1 SGHKS and CDR2 YYEKEE (reference sequence). As DNA, the CDR3 is TGTGCCACCCAGGGTGAGACTAGCGGTCCAGGGACCCAGTACTTC. Translating it yields CATQGETSGPGTQYF.

The genes are TRBV6-2 or TRBV6-3 and TRBJ2-7; 12 bases fit TRBD1. This CDR3 spans 15 amino acids. CDR1 is MNHEY and CDR2 is SVGEGT in the germline V gene. With V trimmed by 3 bases and J by 4 bases, 4 bases remained unmatched. The CDR3 nucleotides are TGTGCCAGCAGTTATTGGGACAGGGGGCGATACGAGCAGTACTTC. Translation: CASSYWDRGRYEQYF.

The V and J genes are TRBV28 and TRBJ2-2, with 9 bases that match TRBD1. Losses at the gene ends were 5 bases for V and 2 bases for J; bases not matched to a gene: 6. CDR1 is MDHEN and CDR2 is SYDVKM in the germline V gene. This CDR3 region has 16 residues. The CDR3 protein is CASSPDRGINTGELFF. CDR3 DNA sequence: TGTGCCAGCAGTCCGGACAGGGGTATAAACACCGGGGAGCTGTTTTTT.

This clonotype was recorded many times. The chain carries TRBV11-2 and TRBJ2-3, with D perhaps matching TRBD1 (5 bases). CDR1 SGHAT and CDR2 FQNNGV come from the germline V gene. The CDR3 extends over 16 amino acids. V shed 3 bases and J shed 0 bases, with 13 bases lying between them. The CDR3 loop is CASSLAPAGSTDTQYF. DNA of the CDR3: TGTGCCAGCAGCTTGGCCCCAGCAGGGAGCACAGATACGCAGTATTTT.

The chain combines TRBV29-1 with TRBJ1-5, with a tentative D call TRBD1 (6 bases). The germline gives CDR1 SQVTM, CDR2 ANQGSEA. V lost 6 bases, J lost 0 bases, and 15 bases lay in between. This CDR3 comprises 15 residues. This CDR3 reads CSVATDSYSNQPQHF. The CDR3 DNA reads as TGCAGCGTCGCCACGGACAGCTATAGCAATCAGCCCCAGCATTTT.

This clonotype was counted between two and nine times. The rearrangement joins TRBV6-1 to TRBJ2-1, with 9 bases fitting TRBD2. V lost 6 bases and J lost 15; bases outside the gene matches: 6. The length of the CDR3 is 11 residues. Looked up from germline, CDR1 is MNHNS and CDR2 is SASEGT. CDR3 in DNA: TGTGCCAGCAGCCCTGGACTAGCGCCGTTCTTC. Encoded protein: CASSPGLAPFF.

This clonotype was observed at least ten times. V gene TRBV28 combines with J gene TRBJ2-2; D assignment may be TRBD1 or TRBD2 (6 bases each). V was trimmed by 5 bases and J by 1 base, leaving 8 bases between them. The germline gives CDR1 MDHEN, CDR2 SYDVKM. The CDR3 is 14 amino acids. The CDR3 protein is CASSAGQNTGELFF. CDR3 nucleotides: TGTGCCAGCAGTGCGGGACAGAACACCGGGGAGCTGTTTTTT.

The table lists this clonotype with many counts. This sequence joins TRBV12-5 and TRBJ2-1; no reliable D call. The germline gives CDR1 LGHNT, CDR2 FRNRAP. The CDR3 is made up of 10 amino acids. V lost 6 bases to trimming and J lost 7 bases, with 4 bases between them. CDR3 bases: TGTGCTAGTGGCCCTAATGAGCAGTTCTTC. It yields the protein CASGPNEQFF.

The table lists this clonotype with many counts. The V call is TRBV9, the J call TRBJ2-7; weak D call: TRBD2 (5 bases). Germline values: CDR1 SGDLS, CDR2 YYNGEE. The germline V and J ends were trimmed by 5 bases and 1 base, with 16 bases remaining between them. The CDR3 has 15 amino acids. The CDR3 coding sequence is TGTGCCAGCAGTCAGACTACCCAGCCTTCCTACGAGCAGTACTTC. Translation: CASSQTTQPSYEQYF.

This clonotype was seen a handful of times. This chain joins TRBV6-4 and TRBJ2-1; 12 nucleotides line up with TRBD2. The CDR3 spans 15 residues. CDR1 and CDR2 from the germline V gene are MRHNA and SNTAGT. After removal of 0 bases from V and 6 bases from J, the junction contained 0 bases not matched to a gene. CDR3 DNA sequence: TGTGCCAGCAGTGACTCGACTAGCGGGAGCAATGAGCAGTTCTTC. Protein sequence: CASSDSTSGSNEQFF.

This clonotype turned up a few times. The rearrangement joins TRBV12-3 or TRBV12-4 to TRBJ2-2; 9 bases agree with TRBD2. The CDR3 is 16 amino acids. With 6 bases clipped from V and 9 bases from J, the junction kept 14 bases outside the gene matches. CDR3 DNA: TGTGCCAGCAGCCCCTCAGCGGGAGGACCTCCCCGGGAGCTGTTTTTT. Its protein is CASSPSAGGPPRELFF.

This clonotype was detected many times. This chain uses TRBV7-8 with TRBJ2-7, with 8 bases lining up with TRBD1. The germline gives CDR1 SGHVS, CDR2 FQNEAQ. This CDR3 is 13 amino acids long. V dropped 5 bases and J dropped 2; count of bases not matched to a gene: 2. CDR3 nucleotides: TGTGCCAGCAGCCAGACAGGGGCCTACGAGCAGTACTTC. Translated, it gives CASSQTGAYEQYF.

The sample holds many counts of this clonotype. The V gene is TRBV7-8, the J gene TRBJ2-1; possible D gene TRBD2, 5 bases. V lost 5 bases, J lost 2 bases, and 10 bases lay in between. CDR3 size: 14 residues. Per the germline V gene, CDR1 is SGHVS and CDR2 is FQNEAQ. This CDR3 is CASSPQLAYNEQFF. The CDR3 DNA sequence: TGTGCCAGCAGCCCACAACTAGCCTACAATGAGCAGTTCTTC.